The following is a T cell receptor beta chain sequence with its context. Which antigen it targets is not known. One base away there is no much larger clone; base qualities are not given. TCR CDR3 regions were amplified from genomic DNA by multiplex PCR using the deep immunoSEQ assay. Extracted genomic DNA from each cell subset was spread evenly across all wells of several immunoSEQ 96-well plates, with each plate serving as a replicate. For sorted subsets, around 0.2 ug genomic DNA, equal to 30,000 to 35,000 T cell genomes, was loaded into each replicate PCR. Purified libraries were measured with a Qubit 3.0 fluorometer, size-checked on a Bioanalyzer 2100, and measured again with the KAPA Library Quantification kit. Every immunoSEQ 96-well plate was sequenced on a dedicated single-read 150-cycle Illumina NextSeq 550 flow cell. Processing in the source paper ran as follows. Because the immunoSEQ output held only junctional sequences and lacked quality scores, the filtering could not match the filtering applied to full-length reads. Sequences were annotated with PyIR, a Python wrapper for IgBLAST v1.9, using IMGT germline references to assign V/J genes and CDR3. Reads with weak V/J assignments (E-value above 1e-6), missing CDR3, stop codons, out-of-frame junctions, or ambiguous translated residues were removed. V3J clonotypes were defined as sequences sharing the same inferred V gene, J gene, and CDR3 amino acid sequence. Percentage overlap between repertoires was computed as shared unique clonotypes divided by the size of the smaller repertoire. Three approaches were used to assess repertoire richness: RTK rarefaction, the Chao1 estimator, and Recon v2.1 estimates of unobserved clonotypes. Generation probabilities were computed with OLGA for all TCRbeta clonotypes obtained by the gDNA method from a few donors. Imported from immuneACCESS, the table was reduced by TCRdb to in-frame sequences with V and J called. These copies leave out some clones; in studies compared against another copy, an unresolved V gene accounts for under half, and the cause of the remainder is not known. The V and J calls and clone size were taken over from that table, and D and trimming were inferred from the DNA. The sample table contains around 560,000 clones; only one count was recorded for 85% to 95% of them. The top ten clonotypes cover about 0.11% of the sample.

The data derive from a study of shared clonotypes between healthy human individuals (dated by TCRdb to 2020 to 2022). Context from the whole study: Three men and a couple of women, aged 18 to 49 years, made up the cohort. For each donor, CD4 naive and CD4 memory were each given three plates, CD8 naive was given two plates, and CD8 memory was given one plate. To estimate repertoire size and how much clonotype sharing occurs between individuals, the study deeply sequenced the blood TCR repertoires of five or six healthy adults. To increase sequencing depth and limit assay-specific biases, different laboratories used diverse techniques to prepare libraries and sequence TCR repertoires. Between about 0.8 and 9 billion PBMCs per donor were obtained by leukapheresis.

Overall results and qualifications from the work: Because the study included only a small number of donors, the genetic and exposure-history diversity represented was limited. Larger estimated clonotype richness was generally found for naive subsets than for memory subsets. Only blood was sampled, and tissue TCR repertoires likely differ from those in blood. Based on pairwise subsampling, the degree of clonotype sharing among donors was expected to be affected by sequencing depth. Higher generation probabilities were observed for clonotypes shared by all four sorted-subset donors than for non-shared clonotypes. Roughly 5.2% of naive CD4, around 3.5% of naive CD8, roughly 2.4% of memory CD4, and about 0.4% of memory CD8 clonotypes were shared across four donors. Incomplete sequencing was indicated by rarefaction of sorted-subset datasets, despite the large sequencing depth.

For the CD8 naive samples, CD45RO-negative cells were positively selected for CCR7, yielding a CD45RA+CCR7+ population from which TemRA cells were excluded. The donors were healthy, HIV-negative adults with no recently reported acute infections or vaccinations. All donors were Caucasian adults living in Nashville, Tennessee, USA. Blood was collected by leukapheresis, and PBMCs were isolated by Ficoll-Histopaque density gradient centrifugation and then cryopreserved in liquid nitrogen vapor phase. Analytical flow cytometry was used to check the purity and quantity of each magnetically sorted T cell population. Genomic DNA was isolated from each sorted fraction and quantified by UV absorbance on a Nanodrop 2000c. V is reduced by 3 bases and J by 3 bases, leaving a spacing of 15 bases between them. Spanning cysteine to phenylalanine, the CDR3 consists of 15 amino acids. Only the CDR3 region is kept as DNA, spanning 45 bases read in frame from base 1. Via the germline V gene (reference sequence), CDR1 is MNHEY and CDR2 SMNVEV.

The rearranged segments are TRBV27 and TRBJ2-7, with no reliable assignment of the D segment. The specimen was naive CD8+ T cells sorted from blood. Read against the paper, the sample's cell subset or site label means: CD45RA+CCR7+. This clonotype was obtained from a young woman in good health. The DNA sequence reads TGTGCCAGCAGTTTTGCGGCTAGATCCGGCTACGAGCAGTACTTC. It specifies CASSFAARSGYEQYF.